The 5 T cell receptor beta chains below were found in one sample sequenced in a study of T cells after yellow fever vaccination. MiXCR was run by TCRdb on the 5' RACE reads, yielding one entry per CDR3 protein. Counted here are 10,000 to 15,000 distinct CDR3 sequences, around 5.8% occurring once; the ten biggest clones make up approximately 0.99%. The sequences come from PBMCs, either bulk or a sorted T-cell subset (CD4+, CD8+, memory, or dextramer-sorted; not recorded which), collected on the day of the yellow fever booster vaccination. The receptor source for this set is a man aged 25 to 45 who received the YFV17D yellow fever vaccine.

This clonotype showed up just a few times. V is TRBV2 and J is TRBJ2-1; weak D call: TRBD2 (6 bases). From germline, CDR1 is SNHLY and CDR2 FYNNEI. Deletions cut 6 bases from V and 4 bases from J, with 13 bases between. CDR3 length: 14 residues. The CDR3 nucleotides read TGTGCCAGCAGGGGGTTAGCGGTATACAATGAGCAGTTCTTC. Encoded protein: CASRGLAVYNEQFF.

By its share, this clonotype is medium-sized. This chain connects TRBV20-1 to TRBJ1-2; 12 bases line up with TRBD1. The junction had 4 bases not matched to a gene; V was cut back by 6 bases and J by 8 bases. CDR3 length: 12 residues. CDR1 and CDR2 (germline): DFQATT, SNEGSKA (reference sequence). CDR3 nucleotides: TGCAGTGCGGGACAGGGGGCAGGAGGCTACACCTTC. Translated: CSAGQGAGGYTF.

This clonotype is medium-sized (0.01 to 0.1%). The chain has TRBV2 and TRBJ2-5; D possibly corresponds to TRBD1 (7 bases). This CDR3 region has 15 residues. The V and J ends lost 8 bases and 6 bases respectively, with 22 bases between them. Germline lookup yields CDR1 SNHLY and CDR2 FYNNEI. CDR3 loop: CASDEGGTVGQTQYF. CDR3 nucleotide sequence: TGTGCCAGCGACGAAGGCGGGACAGTTGGTCAGACCCAGTACTTC.

There are many counts of this clonotype. The chain couples TRBV10-3 to TRBJ2-3; 12 nucleotides align to TRBD1. From germline, CDR1 is ENHRY and CDR2 SYGVKD. V lost 6 bases and J lost 6; bases outside the gene matches: 1. This CDR3 has 13 residues. Here the CDR3 reads CAIRGQGADTQYF. The CDR3 DNA sequence: TGTGCCATCAGGGGACAGGGGGCGGATACGCAGTATTTT.

This clonotype was found many times. The rearrangement joins TRBV5-4 to TRBJ2-1; 8 bases fit TRBD2. Germline CDR1 SGHNT, CDR2 YYREEE (reference sequence). Trimming cost V 1 base and J 4 bases; bases outside gene matches: 22. The CDR3 is 21 residues long. CDR3 amino acids: CASSLRGDAGNSAGGYNEQFF. For the CDR3, the DNA is TGTGCCAGCAGCTTGAGAGGTGATGCAGGGAATAGCGCGGGAGGATACAATGAGCAGTTCTTC.